These 19 T cell receptor beta chains were sequenced from one sample in a study of blood T cell repertoires in COVID-19. Assay used: immunoSEQ multiplex PCR; TCRdb lists only in-frame clones, some missing. The profile shows roughly 250,000 clones, more than 80% of them singletons. Sequencing was done on a sample of peripheral blood. Source of these receptors: a woman in her forties with acute or convalescent COVID-19.

The CDR3 DNA sequence: TGTGCCACCTCTTCTCCCAGGGCATCTGGCGAGCAGTACGTC. Translated, it gives CATSSPRASGEQYV. V and J are TRBV24-1 and TRBJ2-7, with a possible D match to TRBD1 (5 bases). Trimming took 9 bases from V and 6 from J, leaving 20 bases between them. Germline CDR1 KGHDR, CDR2 SFDVKD. This CDR3 region has 14 residues.

V and J are TRBV5-4 and TRBJ1-1; 7 bases are a match to TRBD1. Germline CDR1 is SGHNT and CDR2 is YYREEE (reference sequence). CDR3 length: 15 amino acids. Unmatched junction bases numbered 4, after V lost 1 base and J lost 1 base. CDR3 sequence: CASSLQGGPNTEAFF. CDR3 in DNA: TGTGCCAGCAGCTTGCAAGGGGGCCCGAACACTGAAGCTTTCTTT.

This clone appeared a single time. The J gene is TRBJ1-1, the V gene TRBV9, with a possible D match to TRBD1 (5 bases). V was trimmed by 0 bases and J by 2 bases, leaving 11 bases between them. This CDR3 has 15 amino acids. The germline gives CDR1 SGDLS, CDR2 YYNGEE. This chain's CDR3 is CASSVGGAGNTEAFF. The CDR3 DNA follows: TGTGCCAGCAGCGTAGGGGGCGCAGGAAACACTGAAGCTTTCTTT. Combining the CDR3 with reference TRBV9 and TRBJ1-1 gives the whole variable domain DSGVTQTPKHLITATGQRVTLRCSPRSGDLSVYWYQQSLDQGLQFLIQYYNGEERAKGNILERFSAQQFPDLHSELNLSSLELGDSALYFCASSVGGAGNTEAFFGQGTRLTVV.

This chain uses TRBV7-6 with TRBJ2-5; tentative D call: TRBD2 (5 bases). V was cut by 1 base and J by 4 bases, with 13 bases left in between. The CDR3 is 15 residues long. The germline V gene has CDR1 SGHVS and CDR2 FNYEAQ. This CDR3 reads CASSLGGKSGETQYF. For the CDR3, the DNA is TGTGCCAGCAGCTTAGGAGGGAAGTCTGGAGAGACCCAGTACTTC. The variable domain in full, with the rest retrieved from reference TRBV7-6 and TRBJ2-5, is GAGVSQSPRYKVTKRGQDVALRCDPISGHVSLYWYRQALGQGPEFLTYFNYEAQQDKSGLPNDRFSAERPEGSISTLTIQRTEQRDSAMYRCASSLGGKSGETQYFGPGTRLLVL.

The gene calls are TRBV6-5 and TRBJ1-2; D is possibly TRBD1 (6 bases). V was clipped by 6 bases and J by 7 bases, with 18 bases between them. The germline V gene has CDR1 MNHEY and CDR2 SVGAGI. CDR3 length: 14 amino acids. The CDR3 DNA reads as TGTGCCAGCAGCCCCCAGGCAGGGGTGAGTGGCTACACCTTC. It encodes CASSPQAGVSGYTF.

The chain uses TRBV2 and TRBJ1-2; 7 bases agree with TRBD1. Germline assignment: CDR1 SNHLY and CDR2 FYNNEI. V gave up 4 bases and J gave up 7 bases; unmatched junction bases: 6. The CDR3 is made up of 13 amino acids. CDR3 loop: CASSARGQVGYTF. In DNA form, the CDR3 reads TGTGCCAGCAGTGCAAGGGGGCAGGTTGGCTACACCTTC.

The chain links TRBV6-6 to TRBJ2-7; TRBD1 is a possible D gene (6 bases). The CDR3 loop spans 16 amino acids. V lost 5 bases, J lost 2 bases, and 19 bases lay in between. Per the germline V gene, CDR1 is MNHNY and CDR2 is SVGAGI (reference sequence). The CDR3 DNA reads as TGTGCCAGCAGTCGATCCAGGGGCGAGCGCGCCTACGAGCAGTACGTC. This translates into CASSRSRGERAYEQYV.

The chain has TRBV12-3 or TRBV12-4 and TRBJ1-5; D gene unclear. V gave up 3 bases and J gave up 7 bases, with 10 bases separating them. CDR3 length equals 13 residues. This chain's CDR3 is CASSLGGVQPQHF. The CDR3 DNA reads TGTGCCAGCAGTTTGGGCGGGGTCCAGCCCCAGCATTTT.

The chain joins TRBV12-3 or TRBV12-4 to TRBJ1-2, with 7 nucleotides matching TRBD1. V lost 6 bases, J lost 12 bases, and 10 bases stayed unmatched. This CDR3 has 12 residues. The CDR3 reads CASRTPPGGNTF. In nucleotides, the CDR3 is TGTGCCAGCAGAACCCCCCCAGGGGGTAACACCTTC.

This sequence joins TRBV24-1 and TRBJ2-1; 8 bases match TRBD2. The CDR3 loop spans 14 amino acids. V dropped 8 bases and J dropped 6; count of bases not matched to a gene: 8. CDR1 and CDR2 (germline): KGHDR, SFDVKD. The chain's CDR3 is CATTGRGAVNEQFF. As DNA, the CDR3 is TGTGCCACCACCGGGAGGGGGGCCGTCAATGAGCAGTTCTTC.

V and J are TRBV11-2 and TRBJ2-3, with TRBD1 identical over 9 bases. V dropped 0 bases and J dropped 5; count of bases not matched to a gene: 12. CDR1 and CDR2 (germline): SGHAT, FQNNGV. The CDR3 spans 18 residues. The CDR3, as DNA: TGTGCCAGCAGCTTAGAACTACAGGGGGCCCCCGCCGGAGATACGCAGTATTTT. Protein product: CASSLELQGAPAGDTQYF.

This chain joins TRBV30 and TRBJ1-6; weak D call: TRBD1 (5 bases). V lost 0 bases, J lost 9 bases, and 18 bases lay in between. The V gene's germline CDR1 is GTSNPN and CDR2 SVGIG (reference sequence). This CDR3 is 16 amino acids long. CDR3: CAWSVQGATTGSPLHF. CDR3 nucleotides: TGTGCCTGGAGTGTACAAGGGGCCACAACGGGTTCACCCCTCCACTTT.

Here the CDR3 reads CASSSSTEAFF. For the CDR3, the DNA is TGTGCCAGCTCCTCCAGCACTGAAGCTTTCTTT. The chain couples TRBV28 to TRBJ1-1; D gene uncertain. V lost 8 bases to trimming and J lost 4 bases, with 8 bases between them. The germline V gene encodes CDR1 MDHEN and CDR2 SYDVKM. The CDR3 totals 11 residues.

The chain links TRBV2 to TRBJ2-2; 9 nucleotides line up with TRBD1. Germline values: CDR1 SNHLY, CDR2 FYNNEI. The CDR3 covers 15 residues. V shed 4 bases, J shed 5 bases, and the junction held 5 bases outside the gene matches. CDR3 in amino acids: CASSVNRGLTGELFF. In DNA form, the CDR3 reads TGTGCCAGCAGTGTTAACAGGGGGCTTACCGGGGAGCTGTTTTTT.

This rearrangement joins TRBV7-9 to TRBJ1-1, with 8 bases lining up with TRBD1. V shed 1 base and J 11 bases; nucleotides not matched to a gene: 3. Germline V lookup: CDR1 SEHNR, CDR2 FQNEAQ (reference sequence). This CDR3 has 12 residues. DNA for the CDR3: TGTGCCAGCAGCTTAGGGACAGGGAAGGCTTTCTTT. Translating it yields CASSLGTGKAFF.

This clone was detected only once. Other DNA sequences within the sample encode an identical CDR3. The rearrangement links TRBV2 to TRBJ1-1, with 10 positions matching TRBD1. J gave up 0 bases and V 5 bases, and 3 bases lay outside the gene matches. The CDR3 runs to 15 residues. Germline assignment: CDR1 SNHLY and CDR2 FYNNEI. CDR3 loop: CASSRQGALNTEAFF. In DNA form, the CDR3 reads TGTGCCAGCAGTCGACAGGGGGCCCTGAACACTGAAGCTTTCTTT.

This clone occurred once. The chain employs TRBV27 and TRBJ1-2, with D uncertain. Germline lookup yields CDR1 MNHEY and CDR2 SMNVEV (reference sequence). V was cut by 2 bases and J by 8 bases, with 18 bases left in between. The CDR3 runs 15 residues. CDR3 bases: TGTGCCAGCAGTTTAGAGGGCGGCCCCCTGACGGGCTACACCTTC. Its translation: CASSLEGGPLTGYTF.

In DNA, the CDR3 is TGTGCCAGCAGCTACACTAGCGGGGGGGCCAATGAGCAGTTCTTC. This gives the protein CASSYTSGGANEQFF. The gene calls are TRBV7-2 and TRBJ2-1; 13 bases line up with TRBD2. The V segment lost 4 bases and the J segment 6 bases; nucleotides outside the gene matches: 3. The germline V gene encodes CDR1 SGHTA and CDR2 FQGNSA. The CDR3 extends over 15 amino acids.

The chain recombines TRBV5-1 with TRBJ2-2; TRBD1 might be the D (5 bases). Trimming pared 4 bases from V and 5 bases from J, leaving 12 bases between. The CDR3 runs to 14 residues. CDR1 is SGHRS and CDR2 is YFSETQ in the germline V gene. CDR3 residues: CASSQQGGTGELFF. DNA for the CDR3: TGCGCCAGCAGCCAGCAGGGTGGGACCGGGGAGCTGTTTTTT.